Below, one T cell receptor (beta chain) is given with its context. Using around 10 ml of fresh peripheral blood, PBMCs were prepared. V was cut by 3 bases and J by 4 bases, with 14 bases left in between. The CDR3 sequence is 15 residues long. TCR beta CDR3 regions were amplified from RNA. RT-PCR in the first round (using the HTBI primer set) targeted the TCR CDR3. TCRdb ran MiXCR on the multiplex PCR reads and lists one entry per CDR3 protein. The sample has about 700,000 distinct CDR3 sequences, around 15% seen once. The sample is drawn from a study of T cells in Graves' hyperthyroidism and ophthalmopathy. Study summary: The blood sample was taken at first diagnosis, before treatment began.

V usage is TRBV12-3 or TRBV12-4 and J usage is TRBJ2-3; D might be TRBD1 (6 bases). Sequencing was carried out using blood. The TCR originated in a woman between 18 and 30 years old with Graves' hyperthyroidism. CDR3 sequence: CASSFEQGNADTQYF. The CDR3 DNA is TGTGCCAGCAGTTTCGAACAGGGAAACGCAGATACGCAGTATTTT.